Presented here are 6 T cell receptor beta chains from one specimen sequenced in a study of CD8 T cells in Susac syndrome. RNA was extracted with the RNeasy kit, and a quantity of about 0.45 to 1 ug was reverse transcribed using random hexamers. TCRdb independently ran MiXCR on the immunoSEQ multiplex PCR reads; one entry per CDR3 protein. Of hundreds of thousands of distinct CDR3 sequences in the sample, around 95% are singletons; the top ten hold around 0.08%. Sample: CD4+ T cells from PBMCs. These receptors were taken from a human donor with multiple sclerosis.

The V gene is TRBV28, the J gene TRBJ2-7, with unresolved D. The CDR3 has 8 residues. Deletions cut 10 bases from V and 11 bases from J, with 9 bases between. Germline-derived CDR1 and CDR2 are MDHEN and SYDVKM. CDR3 region: CATHPKYV. The CDR3 DNA follows: TGTGCCACTCACCCGAAGTACGTC.

The CDR3 here is CASSLDRGSGELFF. The CDR3 bases are TGTGCCAGCAGTTTGGACAGGGGTTCCGGGGAGCTGTTTTTT. The chain couples TRBV27 to TRBJ2-2, with 9 nucleotides matching TRBD1. With V trimmed by 3 bases and J by 6 bases, 2 bases remained unmatched. Germline CDR1 and CDR2: MNHEY and SMNVEV (reference sequence). This CDR3 is built from 14 residues.

The chain has TRBV29-1 and TRBJ1-1; D may be TRBD1 (6 bases). V lost 7 bases and J lost 2, with 11 bases in between. The CDR3 consists of 12 residues. The germline V gene has CDR1 SQVTM and CDR2 ANQGSEA. This chain's CDR3 is CSGGQLNTEAFF. The CDR3 bases are TGCAGCGGAGGACAGTTAAACACTGAAGCTTTCTTT. The variable domain in full, with the rest retrieved from reference TRBV29-1 and TRBJ1-1, is SAVISQKPSRDICQRGTSLTIQCQVDSQVTMMFWYRQQPGQSLTLIATANQGSEATYESGFVIDKFPISRPNLTFSTLTVSNMSPEDSSIYLCSGGQLNTEAFFGQGTRLTVV.

This chain uses TRBV5-4 with TRBJ2-5; 8 nucleotides align to TRBD2. The junction had 12 bases not matched to a gene; V was cut back by 10 bases and J by 4 bases. This CDR3 region has 14 residues. Germline V gives CDR1 SGHNT, CDR2 YYREEE (reference sequence). The CDR3 DNA follows: TGTGCCGTCACCGGGGGGGGGCTAGGAGAGACCCAGTACTTC. Translated, it gives CAVTGGGLGETQYF. The full variable domain, rest sourced from reference TRBV5-4 and TRBJ2-5, is ETGVTQSPTHLIKTRGQQVTLRCSSQSGHNTVSWYQQALGQGPQFIFQYYREEENGRGNFPPRFSGLQFPNYSSELNVNALELDDSALYLCAVTGGGLGETQYFGPGTRLLVL.

The chain employs TRBV29-1 and TRBJ2-7, with 8 bases lining up with TRBD1. V lost 6 bases to trimming and J lost 2 bases; unmatched junction nucleotides: 3. The germline V gene has CDR1 SQVTM and CDR2 ANQGSEA. The CDR3 runs 12 residues. This chain's CDR3 is CSVATGAYEQYF. The CDR3 bases are TGCAGCGTCGCGACAGGGGCCTACGAGCAGTACTTC.

This clonotype was seen a single time. The V gene is TRBV14, the J gene TRBJ1-6; D gene ambiguous. From germline, CDR1 is SGHDN and CDR2 FVKESK. Trimming shortened V by 4 bases and J by 7 bases, and 11 bases separated the two germline ends. The CDR3 length is 14 residues. The CDR3 loop reads CASSLGYQNSPLHF. The DNA of the CDR3 is TGTGCCAGCAGCCTGGGGTATCAGAATTCACCCCTCCACTTT.